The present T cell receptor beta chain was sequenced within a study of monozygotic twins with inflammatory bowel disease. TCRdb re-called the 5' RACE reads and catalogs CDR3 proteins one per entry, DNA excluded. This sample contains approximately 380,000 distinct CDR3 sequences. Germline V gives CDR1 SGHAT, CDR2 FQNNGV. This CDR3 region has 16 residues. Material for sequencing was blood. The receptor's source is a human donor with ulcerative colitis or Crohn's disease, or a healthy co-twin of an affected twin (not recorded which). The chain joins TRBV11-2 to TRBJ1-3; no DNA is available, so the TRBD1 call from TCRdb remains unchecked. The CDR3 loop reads CASSFGQGLVCNTIYF. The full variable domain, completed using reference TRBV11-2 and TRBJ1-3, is EAGVAQSPRYKIIEKRQSVAFWCNPISGHATLYWYQQILGQGPKLLIQFQNNGVVDDSQLPKDRFSAERLKGVDSTLKIQPAKLEDSAVYLCASSFGQGLVCNTIYFGEGSWLTVV.